Listed below are T cell receptor beta chains from one sample, sequenced in a study of cytomegalovirus exposure and HLA in healthy donors. Assay: immunoSEQ multiplex PCR; the TCRdb copy retains only in-frame clones and omits some. The sample has roughly 120,000 clones; 70% to 85% are singletons. The source material was PBMCs. These receptors were obtained from a woman in her fifties or sixties in good health and CMV-seropositive. Each CDR3 is given with its conserved first and last residue. D genes are given only for firm matches. A row's size may be missing; if present it is once, few, many or a size class.

abundance	v_gene	len	d_gene	j_gene	CDR3nt	CDR3aa
NA	TRBV7-2	18	TRBD2	TRBJ2-3	TGTGCCAGCAGCTTGACCCTAGCGGGGGAGGTACGCACAGATACGCAGTATTTT	CASSLTLAGEVRTDTQYF
NA	TRBV9	15	TRBD1	TRBJ2-2	TGTGCCAGCAGTGCAAACAGGGGGCTTGGCGGGGAGCTGTTTTTT	CASSANRGLGGELFF
NA	TRBV19	16	TRBD2	TRBJ2-2	TGTGCCAGTAGTACCCACAGCGGGAGTTCCACCGGGGAGCTGTTTTTT	CASSTHSGSSTGELFF
NA	TRBV10-3	12	NA	TRBJ1-4	TGTGCCATCAGTACGGACAGTGAAAAACTGTTTTTT	CAISTDSEKLFF
NA	TRBV27	13	NA	TRBJ2-7	TGTGCCAGCAGTTTAGGGGTAGCGGACGAGCAGTACTTC	CASSLGVADEQYF
once	TRBV23-1	18	TRBD1	TRBJ1-5	TGCGCCAGCAGTCCCGGCCGGCAAGGGACAGGGGGCCATCAGCCCCAGCATTTT	CASSPGRQGTGGHQPQHF
NA	TRBV30	14	NA	TRBJ1-2	TGTGCCTGGGGGTTCAACGCCAGGGTAAGAGGCTACACCTTC	CAWGFNARVRGYTF
NA	TRBV5-4	15	TRBD2	TRBJ2-5	TGTGCCAGCAGCTTGAAACTTTCGGGAGGAGAGACCCAGTACTTC	CASSLKLSGGETQYF
NA	TRBV10-3	18	NA	TRBJ2-6	TGTGCCATCAGTGGCTCGACAGATGCACTCTCTGGGGCCAACGTCCTGACTTTC	CAISGSTDALSGANVLTF
few	TRBV12-5	15	TRBD2	TRBJ2-3	TGTGCTAGTGGCGGAGGACTAGCGGGCACAGATACGCAGTATTTT	CASGGGLAGTDTQYF
few	TRBV4-2	17	NA	TRBJ1-6	TGTGCCAGCAGCCAAGAACGGTTGGCAGCTAGCAATTCCCCCCTCCACTTT	CASSQERLAASNSPLHF
NA	TRBV6-5	15	TRBD2	TRBJ2-7	TGTGCCAGCAGTTACGGGACTAGCGGGACCTACGAGCAGTACTTC	CASSYGTSGTYEQYF
NA	TRBV5-1	14	NA	TRBJ1-3	TGCGCCAGCAGCGGTGTGAGCTCTGGAAACACCATATATTTT	CASSGVSSGNTIYF
NA	TRBV2	14	TRBD1	TRBJ2-1	TGTGCCAGCGAGCTGGACAGGGGGTACAATGAGCAGTTCTTC	CASELDRGYNEQFF
NA	TRBV7-3	15	TRBD2	TRBJ2-1	TGTGCCAGCAGCTTAATAGCGGGAGCTCTCAATGAGCAGTTCTTC	CASSLIAGALNEQFF
NA	TRBV7-2	16	TRBD1	TRBJ2-7	TGTGCCAGCAGCTTTGTCGCCGGACAGGGAACCTACGAGCAGTACTTC	CASSFVAGQGTYEQYF
NA	TRBV7-2	12	NA	TRBJ2-3	TGTGCCAGCAGCCCGTACACAGATACGCAGTATTTT	CASSPYTDTQYF
NA	TRBV15	16	TRBD1	TRBJ2-5	TGTGCCACCAGCGGCCTAACCTTGGGACAGGGTGAGACCCAGTACTTC	CATSGLTLGQGETQYF
NA	TRBV9	15	TRBD1	TRBJ1-1	TGTGCCAGCAGCGTGCTCCAGGGGGCGAACACTGAAGCTTTCTTT	CASSVLQGANTEAFF
NA	TRBV2	13	TRBD1	TRBJ1-1	TGTGCCAGCAGGGTGGAATCGACAGGGCAAGCTTTCTTT	CASRVESTGQAFF
NA	TRBV30	14	NA	TRBJ2-1	TGTGCCTGGAGACTAGCAGGCTTTATGGATGAGCAGTTCTTC	CAWRLAGFMDEQFF
medium-sized	TRBV6-5	13	TRBD2	TRBJ2-7	TGTGCCAGCCGTGGTGGGACTACCTACGAGCAGTACTTC	CASRGGTTYEQYF
once	TRBV13	12	TRBD1	TRBJ2-7	TGTGCCAGCAGCCCGGACAGGTACGAGCAGTACTTC	CASSPDRYEQYF
NA	TRBV2	14	TRBD1	TRBJ1-1	TGTGCCAGCTCCTGGGGACAGTTGAACACTGAAGCTTTCTTT	CASSWGQLNTEAFF
once	TRBV12-1	16	NA	TRBJ1-2	TGTGCCAGCAGCTCTCCGGGACAGGGGAGGGACTATGGCTACACCTTC	CASSSPGQGRDYGYTF
NA	TRBV5-5	15	TRBD2	TRBJ2-5	TGTGCCAGCAGCTTTACCGGGACTAGTACGGAGACCCAGTACTTC	CASSFTGTSTETQYF
NA	TRBV5-1	15	NA	TRBJ2-6	TGCGCCAGCAGCTTGGTAAACTCTGGGGCCAACGTCCTGACTTTC	CASSLVNSGANVLTF
NA	TRBV6-5	15	TRBD2	TRBJ2-1	TGTGCCAGCAGTTACGCGGCTAGCGGGAGCGATGAGCAGTTCTTC	CASSYAASGSDEQFF
NA	TRBV4-1	16	NA	TRBJ1-1	TGCGCCAGCAGCCAAGTCTACGGGGACTCGAACACTGAAGCTTTCTTT	CASSQVYGDSNTEAFF
NA	TRBV5-1	13	NA	TRBJ2-2	TGCGCCAGTCTTCGGGGGAACACCGGGGAGCTGTTTTTT	CASLRGNTGELFF
few	TRBV11-2	15	NA	TRBJ2-1	TGTGCCAGCAGCGGAGGTGGTATTTCTAACAATGAGCAGTTCTTC	CASSGGGISNNEQFF
NA	TRBV28	14	NA	TRBJ1-3	TGTGCCAGCAGCCCCGCAGGGGCTGGAAACACCATATATTTT	CASSPAGAGNTIYF
NA	TRBV6-1	14	TRBD1	TRBJ1-2	TGTGCCAGCAGTGCGGACAGGGGGGCTGGGGGCTACACCTTC	CASSADRGAGGYTF
NA	TRBV7-9	18	NA	TRBJ2-3	TGTGCCAGCAGCTTTCCCCCAGGGTCCTTAATCCTAACAGATACGCAATATTTT	CASSFPPGSLILTDTQYF
NA	TRBV2	13	NA	TRBJ2-5	TGTGCCAGTGTACCGGGAGTGGGTGAGACCCAGTACTTC	CASVPGVGETQYF
NA	TRBV6-1	14	NA	TRBJ1-1	TGTGCCAGCAGTGAACCACTCCCGAACACTGAAGCTTTCTTT	CASSEPLPNTEAFF
NA	TRBV18	14	TRBD2	TRBJ2-7	TGTGCCAGCTCACCATCCGGGAGGAACTACGAGCAGTACTTC	CASSPSGRNYEQYF
NA	TRBV27	17	NA	TRBJ1-1	TGTGCCAGCAGTTTGTTTGGGGAGGGGCTAAAGAACACTGAAGCTTTCTTT	CASSLFGEGLKNTEAFF
NA	TRBV10-3	15	NA	TRBJ1-1	TGTGCCATCAGTGAGGGCACGGGATCGAACACTGAAGCTTTCTTT	CAISEGTGSNTEAFF
NA	TRBV30	15	NA	TRBJ2-2	TGTGCCTGGAGGGCACTCGCACTAGGAGGCGGGGAGCTGTTTTTT	CAWRALALGGGELFF
few	TRBV7-2	17	TRBD2	TRBJ2-3	TGTGCCAGCAGCTCACTTAGGGCTAGCGGGGGCACAGATACGCAGTATTTT	CASSSLRASGGTDTQYF
NA	TRBV7-9	16	NA	TRBJ1-6	TGTGCCAGCAGCCCAAGGGGGAGCTCCTATAATTCACCCCTCCACTTT	CASSPRGSSYNSPLHF
once	TRBV9	17	NA	TRBJ2-5	TGTGCCAGCAGCGTAGGTTCGACCCTGGGGGCTCAAGAGACCCAGTACTTC	CASSVGSTLGAQETQYF
NA	TRBV7-2	12	NA	TRBJ2-1	TGTGCCAGCAGCTTCTTCGGGGGGCAGAAGTTCTTC	CASSFFGGQKFF
NA	TRBV4-1	16	TRBD1	TRBJ1-2	TGCGCCAGCAGCCCCCGACAGGGGGACCTTATAGGTGGCTACACCTTC	CASSPRQGDLIGGYTF
NA	TRBV7-2	14	TRBD1	TRBJ1-2	TGTGCCAGCAGCACTGGGACAGGGGTCTATGGCTACACCTTC	CASSTGTGVYGYTF
NA	TRBV11-3	13	NA	TRBJ1-1	TGTGCCAGCAGCTTTCAAGGGGACACTGAAGCTTTCTTT	CASSFQGDTEAFF
NA	TRBV28	16	TRBD1	TRBJ1-4	TGTGCCAGCACCAGGACAGGGGACGTAACTAATGAAAAACTGTTTTTT	CASTRTGDVTNEKLFF
NA	TRBV30	16	TRBD1	TRBJ2-1	TGTGCCTGGAGTGTACCACGGGCGGGACAGGGCCATGAGCAGTTCTTC	CAWSVPRAGQGHEQFF
NA	TRBV5-1	16	TRBD2	TRBJ2-3	TGCGCCAGCAGTTATAGCGGGACGGCGGAGGGAGATACGCAGTATTTT	CASSYSGTAEGDTQYF
NA	TRBV19	18	TRBD2	TRBJ2-7	TGTGCCAGTAGTATCCGATGGACTAGCGGGACGGTTAGTGACGAGCAGTACTTC	CASSIRWTSGTVSDEQYF
NA	TRBV19	10	NA	TRBJ1-2	TGTGCAGCGGGGGGACGGGGCTACACCTTC	CAAGGRGYTF
NA	TRBV5-1	16	TRBD1	TRBJ2-5	TGCGCCAGCAGCTTGGCCGGGACAGGGGGCGAGAAGACCCAGTACTTC	CASSLAGTGGEKTQYF
NA	TRBV7-2	14	TRBD2	TRBJ2-5	TGTGCCAGCAGCCGAAGCGGGAGACGAGAGACCCAGTACTTC	CASSRSGRRETQYF
NA	TRBV6-5	15	TRBD1	TRBJ2-7	TGTGCCAGCAGTTCTTCCGGGACAGGATTCTACGAGCAGTACTTC	CASSSSGTGFYEQYF